This T cell receptor (beta chain) derives from a study of long-term antiretroviral therapy in people with HIV. Notes on the study in general: Dating from about 2004 to 2018, the blood was possibly obtained under older ART regimens. Post-ART samples showed increased diversity that remained below transplant donor control levels. HIV repertoires had narrower CDR3 length ranges than controls.

Run at survey level, the immunoSEQ assay was version v3.0. TCRdb's table, derived via immunoSEQ multiplex PCR, lists solely in-frame clones and lacks some. The sample carries around 31,000 clones, 70% to 90% recorded once. Looked up from germline, CDR1 is KGHSH and CDR2 is LQKENI. The CDR3 extends over 21 amino acids. The V gene lost 3 bases and the J gene lost 0 bases, with 27 bases spanning the gap. This clone was counted once. Its specificity is not known. Before they underwent DNA extraction, samples held about 0.95-10 million cryopreserved PBMC. Source: unsorted PBMCs, taken 0.8 years before starting antiretroviral therapy. This rearrangement joins TRBV18 to TRBJ1-3; TRBD1 is a possible D gene (6 bases). This clonotype was sampled from a man aged 18 to 29 with HIV. The CDR3 reads CASSPLPWDIASGVSGNTIYF. The CDR3 DNA reads as TGTGCCAGCTCACCCCTTCCGTGGGACATCGCCTCGGGGGTCTCTGGAAACACCATATATTTT.